This T cell receptor beta chain originates from a study of identical twins' blood T cells. CDR1 is LNHNV, CDR2 YYDKDF, per germline (reference sequence). Trimming took off 5 bases at V and 3 bases at J, with 18 bases between the two ends. This CDR3 comprises 16 residues. TCR cDNA libraries were made from RNA using a previously described, modified protocol. From the 5' RACE reads, TCRdb called clonotypes with MiXCR, one entry per CDR3 protein. The sample includes about 370,000 distinct CDR3 sequences, about 28% of them seen just once. This rearrangement joins TRBV15 to TRBJ2-3; D may be TRBD1 (6 bases). The sequence derives from a woman between 18 and 50 years old in good health. Material: PBMCs. CDR3 amino acids: CATSVDRSRRTDTQYF. The CDR3 DNA is TGTGCCACCAGCGTCGACAGGAGTCGGCGTACAGATACGCAGTATTTT.